This T cell receptor (beta chain) derives from a study of technical replicates of blood from several donors. A single count supports this clone. TCRdb's table, derived via immunoSEQ multiplex PCR, lists solely in-frame clones and lacks some. This table has 70,000 to 80,000 clones, around 92% appearing once. The CDR3 contains 14 residues. Germline V gene sequence: CDR1 SNHLY, CDR2 FYNNEI. The V and J ends lost 8 bases and 7 bases, in that order; junction bases with no gene match: 10. The rearrangement joins TRBV2 to TRBJ2-1; TRBD2 matches at 8 bases. This TCR was sampled from a human donor in good health. Some clones in this sample may be carry-over from other donors' samples. The sequencing sample was made of T cells isolated from PBMCs. The CDR3 nucleotides are TGTGCCAGCGGCGGCCAGCGGGGGATAAATGAGCAGTTCTTC. The encoded protein is CASGGQRGINEQFF.